The present T cell receptor beta chain was sequenced within a study of OX40 agonist ivuxolimab in advanced cancers. J was trimmed by 3 bases and V by 2 bases; bases with no gene match: 4. The CDR3 is 14 residues long. CDR1 SGHTA and CDR2 FQGNSA come from the germline V gene. A remark on this clone: Its antigen remains unidentified.

Autoimmune disease history or systemic immunosuppression excluded patients. Sequencing was performed with immunoSEQ multiplex PCR; in TCRdb, only in-frame clones are kept and a portion is missing. The sample holds roughly 120,000 clones, around 92% seen once. General study findings and limits: Determination of antigen specificity was not performed for the expanded peripheral T cells. Both CD4+ and CD8+ T cell populations in blood had undergone clonal expansion by week 6 at 0.1 to 3.0 mg/kg.

The material sequenced was CD4+ or CD8+ T cells sorted from blood, taken in a trial of the OX40 agonist ivuxolimab. The chain joins TRBV7-2 to TRBJ2-7; 7 bases agree with TRBD2. The clonotype originates from an adult with an advanced solid tumor such as melanoma, head and neck, liver or kidney cancer. The DNA for the CDR3 is TGTGCCAGCAGCTTAAACCGGGACTACTACGAGCAGTACTTC. Encoded protein: CASSLNRDYYEQYF.